Listed below are T cell receptor beta chains from one sample, sequenced in a study of T cells after somatic rescue of genetic block. Profiled with immunoSEQ multiplex PCR; TCRdb holds only in-frame clones, not every one. The sample shows approximately 110,000 clones, around nine tenths of them seen only once. Source material: peripheral blood mononuclear cells (PBMCs). These receptors were obtained from a woman aged 18-35 years. The CDR3 runs from the conserved cysteine through the conserved F or W. D genes are given only for firm matches. The listing skips clone size in some rows; elsewhere it reads once, few, many or a size class.

abundance	v_gene	j_gene	d_gene	CDR3nt	CDR3aa
-	TRBV4-2	TRBJ1-1	TRBD1	TGTGCCAGCAGCCAAGAGCTACAGGGGACTGAAGCTTTCTTT	CASSQELQGTEAFF
-	TRBV18	TRBJ2-7	-	TGTGCCAGCTCACGGGATGTAGGGCAGGGTAGGAACGAGCAGTACTTC	CASSRDVGQGRNEQYF
-	TRBV9	TRBJ2-5	-	TGTGCCAGCAGCCCCCAGGGGCTAGCGGCGTTACAGACCCAGTACTTC	CASSPQGLAALQTQYF
-	TRBV4-1	TRBJ2-7	TRBD2	TGCGCCAGCAGCCAAGTCCCAACACTAGCGGCGCCCTACGAGCAGTACTTC	CASSQVPTLAAPYEQYF
-	TRBV10-2	TRBJ2-7	-	TGCGCCAGCAGTGAAGGCAGACCCTACGAGCAGTACTTC	CASSEGRPYEQYF
-	TRBV2	TRBJ2-4	-	TGTGCCAGCAGCACCGTACCCGGAGCCAAAAACATTCAGTACTTC	CASSTVPGAKNIQYF
-	TRBV18	TRBJ1-2	-	TGTGCCAGCTCACCACGCGGTCGGGAGGATGGCTACACCTTC	CASSPRGREDGYTF
-	TRBV7-2	TRBJ2-5	TRBD1	TGTGCCAGCAGCCCCGGGACAGGGGTTGGGAAGACCCAGTACTTC	CASSPGTGVGKTQYF
-	TRBV30	TRBJ2-4	TRBD1	TGTGCCTGGAGTGTAAACAGGGGAGCCAAAAACATTCAGTACTTC	CAWSVNRGAKNIQYF
-	TRBV6-6	TRBJ1-1	-	TGTGCCAGCACCTCGTCGGGGGCCATGAACACTGAAGCTTTCTTT	CASTSSGAMNTEAFF
-	TRBV9	TRBJ2-7	TRBD1	TGTGCCAGCAGCCCCCCATGGGGACAGGTCTACGAGCAGTACTTC	CASSPPWGQVYEQYF
-	TRBV29-1	TRBJ1-2	-	TGCAGCGTTGTGACAGGCGTTTATGGCTACACCTTC	CSVVTGVYGYTF
-	TRBV6-4	TRBJ2-1	TRBD2	TGTGCCAGCAGCCGAAATAGCGGGGAGCAGTTCTTC	CASSRNSGEQFF
-	TRBV5-1	TRBJ2-1	-	TGCGCCAGCAGCTTGGGAGGGGATGAGCAGTTCTTC	CASSLGGDEQFF
-	TRBV5-5	TRBJ2-6	-	TGTGCCAGCAGCTTAGGTCAGGCCGGGGCCAACGTCCTGACTTTC	CASSLGQAGANVLTF
-	TRBV5-1	TRBJ1-4	-	TGCGCCAGCAGCTTGAAGGGTCCTCGTAAGGGGGAAAAACTGTTTTTT	CASSLKGPRKGEKLFF
-	TRBV5-4	TRBJ2-5	-	TGTGCCAGCAGCTGGCTGGGACAATCCTTATTTTCAAGCGAGACCCAGTACTTC	CASSWLGQSLFSSETQYF
-	TRBV7-2	TRBJ2-3	-	TGTGCCAGCAGCCTAGAAGATACGCAGTATTTT	CASSLEDTQYF
-	TRBV5-1	TRBJ1-1	-	TGCGCCAGCAGCTTGAGTGCAGGGGTAAGAGCTGAAGCTTTCTTT	CASSLSAGVRAEAFF
-	TRBV7-2	TRBJ2-7	-	TGTGCCAGCAGCCCGGCCCACAACGAGCAGTACTTC	CASSPAHNEQYF
-	TRBV5-1	TRBJ2-7	-	TGCGCCAGCAGCCGGGGGACTTACGAAAGGGATCCCTACGAGCAGTACTTC	CASSRGTYERDPYEQYF
-	TRBV6-1	TRBJ1-3	-	TGTGCCAGCAGTCTTACAGTGGACTCTGGAAACACCATATATTTT	CASSLTVDSGNTIYF
-	TRBV5-1	TRBJ2-3	-	TGCGCCAGCAGCTTGGTAGGGGCCCACACAGATACGCAGTATTTT	CASSLVGAHTDTQYF
-	TRBV19	TRBJ1-3	-	TGTGCCAGTAGTATCGACAGGGGAAACACCATATATTTT	CASSIDRGNTIYF
once	TRBV4-2	TRBJ2-1	TRBD2	TGTGCCAGCAGCCAGACTAGCGGGGTGTACAATGAGCAGTTCTTC	CASSQTSGVYNEQFF
-	TRBV6-5	TRBJ1-6	-	TGTGCCAGCAGTTACTCGAGCGTCAGTAATTCACCCCTCCACTTT	CASSYSSVSNSPLHF
-	TRBV27	TRBJ1-6	TRBD1	TGTGCCAGCACGGGACAGGGAGCTCGGTCCCTCCACTTT	CASTGQGARSLHF
-	TRBV7-9	TRBJ2-1	-	TGTGCCAGCCTTTTTCGTCGGCGGGGTGGTGAGCAGTTCTTC	CASLFRRRGGEQFF
few	TRBV14	TRBJ1-2	TRBD1	TGTGCCAGCAGCTCAGACAGGGGACATGGCTACACCTTC	CASSSDRGHGYTF
-	TRBV15	TRBJ2-2	-	TGTGCCACCAGCTTCAGCGGGCCCGGGGAGCTGTTTTTT	CATSFSGPGELFF
-	TRBV19	TRBJ2-7	TRBD1	TGTGCCAGTCAGGACAGGGGGGACGAGCAGTACTTC	CASQDRGDEQYF
-	TRBV19	TRBJ1-5	-	TGTGGGGTCGGCAATCAGCCCCAGCATTTT	CGVGNQPQHF
once	TRBV6-5	TRBJ1-5	-	TGTGCCAGCAGTTCCATTAAGTCTTATCAGCCCCAGCATTTT	CASSSIKSYQPQHF
-	TRBV7-2	TRBJ1-2	TRBD1	TGTGCCAGCACCCGACCGGGACAGTTGTATGGCTACACCTTC	CASTRPGQLYGYTF
-	TRBV6-5	TRBJ1-2	-	TGTGCCAGCAGTTACCCGGGGATAGGCGGCTACACCTTC	CASSYPGIGGYTF